This T cell receptor beta chain was recorded in a study of T-cell memory formation after mild COVID-19. V was trimmed by 5 bases and J by 2 bases, leaving 4 bases between them. This CDR3 is built from 11 residues. Germline CDR1 is MGHDK and CDR2 is SYGVNS. This clonotype was counted a few times. TCR alpha and TCR beta cDNA libraries with sample barcodes and UMIs came from 5'RACE using constant-segment primers. TCRdb independently ran MiXCR on the 5' RACE reads; one entry per CDR3 protein. The sample has some 330,000 distinct CDR3 sequences; roughly 21% are singletons. What was sequenced was PBMCs or a T cell subset sorted from them (not recorded which). The TCR was taken from an adult woman who had mild COVID-19 (a few samples of this study predate the infection). Cell type and time point are not known. This sequence joins TRBV25-1 and TRBJ2-7; no reliable D call. The CDR3: CASSTPYEQYF. DNA of the CDR3: TGTGCCAGCAGTACACCCTACGAGCAGTACTTC.